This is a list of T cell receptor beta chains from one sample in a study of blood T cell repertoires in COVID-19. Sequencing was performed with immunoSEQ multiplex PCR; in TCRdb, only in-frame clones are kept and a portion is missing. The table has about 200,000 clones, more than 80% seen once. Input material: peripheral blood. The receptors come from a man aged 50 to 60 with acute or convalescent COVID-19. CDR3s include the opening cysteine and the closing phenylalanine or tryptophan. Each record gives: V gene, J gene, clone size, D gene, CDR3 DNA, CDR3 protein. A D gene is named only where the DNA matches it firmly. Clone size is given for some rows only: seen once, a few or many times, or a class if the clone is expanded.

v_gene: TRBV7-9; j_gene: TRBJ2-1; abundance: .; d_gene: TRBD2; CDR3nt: TGTGCCAGCAGCTCCCCGACTCTAGCGGGGGGGTACAATGAGCAGTTCTTC; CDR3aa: CASSSPTLAGGYNEQFF
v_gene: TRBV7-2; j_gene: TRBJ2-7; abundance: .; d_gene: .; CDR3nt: TGTGCCAGCAGCTTACGCACAGGCGACAGCTCCTACGAGCAGTACTTC; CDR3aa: CASSLRTGDSSYEQYF
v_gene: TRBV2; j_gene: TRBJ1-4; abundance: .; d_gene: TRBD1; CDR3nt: TGTGCCAGCAGAGGACAGGGGACTAATGAAAAACTGTTTTTT; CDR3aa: CASRGQGTNEKLFF
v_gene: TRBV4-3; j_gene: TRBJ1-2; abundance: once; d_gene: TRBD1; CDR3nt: TGCGCCAGCAGCCAGGTGGGACAGGGGCACTTCTATGGCTACACCTTC; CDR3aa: CASSQVGQGHFYGYTF
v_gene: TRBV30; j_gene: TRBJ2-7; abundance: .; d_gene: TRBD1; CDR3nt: TGTGCCCGCTCCGGGACAGGGTCTACCTACGAGCAGTACTTC; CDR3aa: CARSGTGSTYEQYF
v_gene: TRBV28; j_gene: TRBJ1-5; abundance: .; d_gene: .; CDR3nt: TGTGCCAGCAGTTTAAGGGGTATTCCGCCCCAGCATTTT; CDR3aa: CASSLRGIPPQHF
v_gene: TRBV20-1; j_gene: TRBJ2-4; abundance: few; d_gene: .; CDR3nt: TGCAGTGCTAGTCGGGGGAAAGCCAAAAACATTCAGTACTTC; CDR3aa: CSASRGKAKNIQYF
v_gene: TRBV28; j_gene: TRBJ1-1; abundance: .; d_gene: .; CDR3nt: TGTGCCAGCAACCTCGACAGCATGAACACTGAAGCTTTCTTT; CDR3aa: CASNLDSMNTEAFF
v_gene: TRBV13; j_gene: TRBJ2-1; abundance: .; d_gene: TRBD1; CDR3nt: TGTGCCAGCAGCCCGCGACAGGGTTGGAATGAGCAGTTCTTC; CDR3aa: CASSPRQGWNEQFF
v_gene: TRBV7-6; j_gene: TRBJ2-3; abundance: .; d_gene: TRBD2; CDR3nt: TGTGCCAGCAGCTTAATGGCGGGAGTTGGCCCAGATACGCAGTATTTT; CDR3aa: CASSLMAGVGPDTQYF
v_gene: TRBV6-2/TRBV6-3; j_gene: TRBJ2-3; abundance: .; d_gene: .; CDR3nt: TGTGCCAGCAGTTACCGGGAACTTGGAGATACGCAGTATTTT; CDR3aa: CASSYRELGDTQYF
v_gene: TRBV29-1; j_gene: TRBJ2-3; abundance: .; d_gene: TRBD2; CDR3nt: TGCAGCGTTGAAGATCTTCCTAGCGGGGGCACTTACCAGGATACGCAGTATTTT; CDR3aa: CSVEDLPSGGTYQDTQYF
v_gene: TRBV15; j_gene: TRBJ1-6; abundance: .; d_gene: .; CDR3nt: TGTGCCACCAGCAGAACCCCTACAGGGCCCAATTCACCCCTCCACTTT; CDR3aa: CATSRTPTGPNSPLHF
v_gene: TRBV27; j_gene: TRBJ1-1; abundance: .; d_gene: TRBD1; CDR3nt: TGTGCCAGCTCTAGACAGGGTGGAACTGAAGCTTTCTTT; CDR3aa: CASSRQGGTEAFF
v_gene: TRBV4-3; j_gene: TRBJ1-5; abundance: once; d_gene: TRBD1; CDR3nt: TGCGCCAGCAGCCTAACTTACACAGGGGTTCGGAGCAATCAGCCCCAGCATTTT; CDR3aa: CASSLTYTGVRSNQPQHF
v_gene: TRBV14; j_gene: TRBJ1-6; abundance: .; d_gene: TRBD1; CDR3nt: TGTGCCAGCAGCCAAGATGCAGGGGGTTATAATTCACCCCTCCACTTT; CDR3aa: CASSQDAGGYNSPLHF
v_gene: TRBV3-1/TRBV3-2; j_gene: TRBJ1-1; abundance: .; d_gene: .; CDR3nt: TGTGCCAGCAGGATAGCGATGAACACTGAAGCTTTCTTT; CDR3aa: CASRIAMNTEAFF
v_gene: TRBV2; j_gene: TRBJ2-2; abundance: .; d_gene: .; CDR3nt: TGTGCCAGCAGTCCTCGGAGACTGTGGGACACCGGGGAGCTGTTTTTT; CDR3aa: CASSPRRLWDTGELFF
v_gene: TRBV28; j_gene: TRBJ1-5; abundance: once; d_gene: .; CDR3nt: TGTGCCAGCAGTTTAGGAGGGGTGCGGCCCCAGCATTTT; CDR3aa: CASSLGGVRPQHF
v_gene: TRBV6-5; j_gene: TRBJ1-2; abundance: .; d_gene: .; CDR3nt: TGTGCCTCTTCCGGGGATACTAACTATGGCTACACCTTC; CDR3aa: CASSGDTNYGYTF
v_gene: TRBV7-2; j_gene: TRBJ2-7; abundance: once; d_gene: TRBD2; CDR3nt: TGTGCCAGCAGCCAAACTCTAGCGGGAGGCTACGAGCAGTACTTC; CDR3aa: CASSQTLAGGYEQYF
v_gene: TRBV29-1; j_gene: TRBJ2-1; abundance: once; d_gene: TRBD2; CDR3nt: TGCAGCGGTATTCGACCTTCTAGCGGGAGGGGAAACAATGAGCAGTTCTTC; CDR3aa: CSGIRPSSGRGNNEQFF
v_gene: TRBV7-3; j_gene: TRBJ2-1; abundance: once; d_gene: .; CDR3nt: TGTGCCAGCAGCTTATCTACTAGCAGCTACAATGAGCAGTTCTTC; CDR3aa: CASSLSTSSYNEQFF
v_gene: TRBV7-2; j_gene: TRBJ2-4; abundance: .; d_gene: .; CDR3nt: TGTGCCAGCAAAAAGACAGACCTAGCCAAAAACATTCAGTACTTC; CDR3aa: CASKKTDLAKNIQYF
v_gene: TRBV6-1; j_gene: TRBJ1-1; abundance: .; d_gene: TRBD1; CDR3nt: TGTGCCAGCAGTGAAGCGGGGACAGGGGTAGCTTTCTTT; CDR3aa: CASSEAGTGVAFF
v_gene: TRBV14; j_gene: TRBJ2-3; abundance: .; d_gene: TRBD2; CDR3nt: TGTGCCAGCAGCCAGACCCCCCCCGGGGGGGAAGGCACAGATACGCAGTATTTT; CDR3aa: CASSQTPPGGEGTDTQYF
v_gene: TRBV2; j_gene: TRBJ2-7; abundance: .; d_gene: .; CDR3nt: TGTGCCAGCAGGGGTGGAGGTGGGGGCACCTCCTACGAGCAGTACTTC; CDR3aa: CASRGGGGGTSYEQYF
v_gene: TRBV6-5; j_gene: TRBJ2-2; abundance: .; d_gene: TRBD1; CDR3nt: TGTGCCAGCAGTTACTCCGGACAGGGCGACGGGGAGCTGTTTTTT; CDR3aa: CASSYSGQGDGELFF
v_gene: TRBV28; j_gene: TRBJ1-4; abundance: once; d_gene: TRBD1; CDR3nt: TGTGCCAGCAGCGGACAGGGAGGTGAAAAACTGTTTTTT; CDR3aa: CASSGQGGEKLFF
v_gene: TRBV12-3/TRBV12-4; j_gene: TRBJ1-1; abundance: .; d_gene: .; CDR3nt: TGTGCCAGCAGTTTCGGGGGGCGTACTGAAGCTTTCTTT; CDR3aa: CASSFGGRTEAFF
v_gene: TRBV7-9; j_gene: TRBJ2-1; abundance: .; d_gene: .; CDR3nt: TGTGCCAGCAGATTTTCGCTTGGGCCCTACAATGAGCAGTTCTTC; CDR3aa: CASRFSLGPYNEQFF
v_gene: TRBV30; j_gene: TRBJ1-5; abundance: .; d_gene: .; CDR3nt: TGTGCCTGGAGTGCCCCTCCCGATCAGCCCCAGCATTTT; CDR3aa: CAWSAPPDQPQHF
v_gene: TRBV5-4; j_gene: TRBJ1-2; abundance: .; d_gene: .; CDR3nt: TGTGCCAGCAGAGATGGACAAATTTCCTATGGCTACACCTTC; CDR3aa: CASRDGQISYGYTF
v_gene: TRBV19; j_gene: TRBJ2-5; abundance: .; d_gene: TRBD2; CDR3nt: TGTGCCAGTAGTACGACTAGCGTGGAGACCCAGTACTTC; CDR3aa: CASSTTSVETQYF
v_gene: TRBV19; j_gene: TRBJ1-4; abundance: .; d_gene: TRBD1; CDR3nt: TGTGCCAGTAGCCCAGGGGGTGCAGCTAATGAAAAACTGTTTTTT; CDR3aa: CASSPGGAANEKLFF
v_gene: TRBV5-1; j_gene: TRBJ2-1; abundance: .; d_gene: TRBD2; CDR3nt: TGCGCCAGCAGCTCTCTAGCGGGAGGGTCGAATGAGCAGTTCTTC; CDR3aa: CASSSLAGGSNEQFF
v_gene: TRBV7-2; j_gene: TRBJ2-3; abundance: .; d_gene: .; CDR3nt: TGTGCCAGCAGCGAAATGAGCGGGTCCCGAGGTACGCAGTATTTT; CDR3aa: CASSEMSGSRGTQYF
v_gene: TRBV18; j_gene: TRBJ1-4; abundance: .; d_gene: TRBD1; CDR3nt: TGTGCCAGCTCACCTGGCAGGGGGCGCGAAAAACTGTTTTTT; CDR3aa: CASSPGRGREKLFF
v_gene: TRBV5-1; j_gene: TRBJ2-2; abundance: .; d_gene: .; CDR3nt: TGCGCCAGCAGCTCCCCTTATGGGGGGGGCCCAACGAACACCGGGGAGCTGTTTTTT; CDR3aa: CASSSPYGGGPTNTGELFF
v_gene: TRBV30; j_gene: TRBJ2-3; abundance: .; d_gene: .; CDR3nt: TGTGCCTGGAGTCTAGACCTAACCCCGGATACGCAGTATTTT; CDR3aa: CAWSLDLTPDTQYF
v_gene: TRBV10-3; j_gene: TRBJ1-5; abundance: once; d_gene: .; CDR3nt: TGTGCCATCAGTGAGGTGACGGGGGGTCAGCCCCAGCATTTT; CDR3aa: CAISEVTGGQPQHF
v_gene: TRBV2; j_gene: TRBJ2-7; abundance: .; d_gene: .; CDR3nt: TGTGCCAGCAGTGGAGATTCTGGCGAGCAGTACTTC; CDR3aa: CASSGDSGEQYF
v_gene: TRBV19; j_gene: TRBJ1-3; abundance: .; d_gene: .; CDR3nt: TGTGCCAGTAGTGGATTGAGGTTCTCTGGAAACACCATATATTTT; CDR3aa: CASSGLRFSGNTIYF
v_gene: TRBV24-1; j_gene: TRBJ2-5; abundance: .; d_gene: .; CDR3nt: TGTGCCACCAGTGACCACAGGGTCCTCCAAGAGACCCAGTACTTC; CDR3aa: CATSDHRVLQETQYF
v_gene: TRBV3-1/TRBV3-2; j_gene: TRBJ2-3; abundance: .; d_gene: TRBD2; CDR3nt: TGTGCCAGCAGCCTACGACGGACTAGCGGGAGACCGGATACGCAGTATTTT; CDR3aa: CASSLRRTSGRPDTQYF
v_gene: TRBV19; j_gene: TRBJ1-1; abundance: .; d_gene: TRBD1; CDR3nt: TGTGCCAGTAGTATCACACCGGGACAGGGTTCAATGTACGCTGAAGCTTTCTTT; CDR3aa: CASSITPGQGSMYAEAFF
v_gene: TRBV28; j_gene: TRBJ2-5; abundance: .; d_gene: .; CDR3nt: TGTGCCAGCAGTTCAGCGGAAACCGGGGAGACCCAGTACTTC; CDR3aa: CASSSAETGETQYF
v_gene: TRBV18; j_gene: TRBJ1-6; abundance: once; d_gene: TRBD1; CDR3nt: TGTGCCAGCTCACTGGACAGGGCAGAGACACCCCTCCACTTT; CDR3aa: CASSLDRAETPLHF
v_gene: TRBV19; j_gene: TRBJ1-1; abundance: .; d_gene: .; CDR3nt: TGTGCCAGTAGTACCGACGCGAGGATAAACACTGAAGCTTTCTTT; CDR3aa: CASSTDARINTEAFF
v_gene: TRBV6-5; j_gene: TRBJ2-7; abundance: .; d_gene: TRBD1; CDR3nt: TGTGCCAGCAGTTACACAGGGGCGTACGAGCAGTACTTC; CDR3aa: CASSYTGAYEQYF
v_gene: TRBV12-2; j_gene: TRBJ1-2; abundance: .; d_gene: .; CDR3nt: TGTGCAAGTCGCTTAGCACAACAGGGTATCGACGGCTACACCTTC; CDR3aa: CASRLAQQGIDGYTF
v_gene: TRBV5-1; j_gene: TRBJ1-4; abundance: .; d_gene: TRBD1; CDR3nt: TGCGCCAGCAGCATGGGGACAGGGGACGAAAAACTGTTTTTT; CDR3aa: CASSMGTGDEKLFF
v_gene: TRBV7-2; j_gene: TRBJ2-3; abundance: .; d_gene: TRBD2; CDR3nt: TGTGCCAGCAGCTTAGATGTGGCTAGCGGGTCAGATACGCAGTATTTT; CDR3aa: CASSLDVASGSDTQYF
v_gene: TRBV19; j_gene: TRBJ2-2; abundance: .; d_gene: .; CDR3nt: TGTGCCAGTACCACGGGGGACAGCACCGGGGAGCTGTTTTTT; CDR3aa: CASTTGDSTGELFF